A single sample is the source of the 9 T cell receptor beta chains below, sequenced in a study of T-cell memory formation after mild COVID-19. TCRdb reprocessed the 5' RACE reads with MiXCR, giving one entry per CDR3 protein. The data contain some 64,000 distinct CDR3 sequences, over 8.5% of them singletons. Source material: PBMCs or a T cell subset sorted from them (not recorded which). These receptors all stem from a man aged 18-30 years who had mild COVID-19 (a few samples of this study predate the infection). Cell type and time point are not known.

The V gene is TRBV12-3 or TRBV12-4, the J gene TRBJ2-1, with TRBD2 matching 7 bases. This CDR3 is 19 amino acids long. Trimming took 6 bases from V and 5 from J; bases not matched to a gene: 22. The CDR3 DNA sequence: TGTGCCAGCAGACCGGGGGAGGGGCGGACGGGGAACCGGAACAATGAGCAGTTCTTC. Translating it yields CASRPGEGRTGNRNNEQFF.

The rearrangement links TRBV6-1 to TRBJ2-5, with TRBD1 matching over 10 bases. The junction had 10 bases not matched to a gene; V was cut back by 4 bases and J by 5 bases. CDR1 is MNHNS, CDR2 SASEGT, per germline. The CDR3 has 16 residues. The CDR3 sequence: CASSAVPGQGRETQYF. CDR3 in DNA: TGTGCCAGCAGTGCCGTCCCGGGACAGGGGCGGGAGACCCAGTACTTC.

This clonotype appeared a few times. This chain uses TRBV7-3 with TRBJ1-1; no firm D call. Trimming removed 2 bases at V and 4 bases at J, with 8 bases between. This CDR3 has 13 residues. Germline loops: CDR1 SGHTA, CDR2 FQGTGA. The CDR3 DNA reads as TGTGCCAGCAGCTTATCGGCGGGCACTGAAGCTTTCTTT. This translates into CASSLSAGTEAFF.

This clonotype has only a few counts. The chain carries TRBV6-5 and TRBJ2-5; a weak D match, TRBD2 (6 bases). Deletions cut 0 bases from V and 4 bases from J, with 15 bases between. The CDR3 length is 16 residues. In germline, CDR1 is MNHEY, CDR2 SVGAGI. The CDR3 coding sequence is TGTGCCAGCAGTTACTCTCTCCAGGGAGGATTAGAGACCCAGTACTTC. This sequence encodes CASSYSLQGGLETQYF.

This clonotype showed up just a few times. The chain employs TRBV7-2 and TRBJ1-1; D may be TRBD1 (6 bases). The CDR3 is made up of 14 amino acids. V lost 5 bases and J 6 bases, leaving 16 bases between the germline ends. Per the germline V gene, CDR1 is SGHTA and CDR2 is FQGNSA. In nucleotides, the CDR3 is TGTGCCAGCAGCACAAGGACAGCCAAGGCTGAAGCTTTCTTT. It codes for CASSTRTAKAEAFF.

This clonotype was seen a few times. The chain uses TRBV5-6 and TRBJ2-1, with TRBD2 identical over 11 bases. The germline gives CDR1 SGHDT, CDR2 YYEEEE. The CDR3 runs 16 residues. V shed 4 bases, J shed 13 bases, and the junction held 16 bases outside the gene matches. CDR3 in amino acids: CASSLALAGGPIDQFF. The CDR3 region has the DNA TGTGCCAGCAGCCTGGCTCTAGCGGGGGGCCCAATAGACCAGTTCTTC.

This clonotype was counted a few times. The J gene is TRBJ1-5, the V gene TRBV9; no clear D. V lost 2 bases, J lost 5 bases, and 14 bases lay in between. The germline gives CDR1 SGDLS, CDR2 YYNGEE. The CDR3 is 15 residues long. The CDR3 DNA follows: TGTGCCAGCAGCGTGGGTCCGGCGATCCATCAGCCCCAGCATTTT. It codes for CASSVGPAIHQPQHF.

V usage is TRBV5-1 and J usage is TRBJ1-1; the match to TRBD1 covers 7 bases. This CDR3 is built from 13 residues. Germline CDR1 is SGHRS and CDR2 is YFSETQ. The trim removed 3 bases at V and 3 bases at J, leaving 2 bases unmatched. CDR3 coding DNA: TGCGCCAGCAGCTCCCAGGGGGACACTGAAGCTTTCTTT. As protein: CASSSQGDTEAFF.

This chain's CDR3 is CASSGGTVQNSPLHF. CDR3 nucleotides: TGTGCCAGCAGTGGGGGGACAGTCCAAAATTCACCCCTCCACTTT. The gene calls are TRBV6-5 and TRBJ1-6; 7 positions match TRBD1. V lost 5 bases to trimming and J lost 7 bases; unmatched junction nucleotides: 8. CDR3 length: 15 residues. The germline gives CDR1 MNHEY, CDR2 SVGAGI.